This T cell receptor (beta chain) was captured by sequencing in a study of graft-versus-host responses after intestinal transplantation. Study context: Recipients underwent multivisceral, liver-intestinal, or isolated intestinal transplants. Uniformly, recipients were administered anti-thymocyte globulin induction with subsequent tacrolimus and steroids for approximately three years.

Study-wide results and caveats: Analysis identified GvH clones in recipient marrow, with some appearing first in ileum or blood. Maximum circulating GvH clone levels tracked with early post-transplant HvG decreases.

The repertoire was sequenced with immunoSEQ multiplex PCR; TCRdb's copy has only in-frame clones and lacks some. The sample has tens of thousands of clones, around 96% seen once. Turning to this clone: Its cognate antigen is unknown.

The CDR3 is 15 residues long. Germline assignment: CDR1 MNHEY and CDR2 SVGAGI. V shed 4 bases and J shed 8 bases, with 20 bases lying between them. This receptor was obtained from a human donor who received an intestinal transplant. Sample: unstimulated CD8+ T cells sorted from spleen or lymph node cells, taken before intestinal transplant. J is TRBJ1-2 and V is TRBV6-5; tentative D call: TRBD1 (6 bases). This CDR3 is CASSSMGGRREGYTF. The CDR3 DNA sequence: TGTGCCAGCAGTTCCATGGGGGGCCGCAGGGAAGGCTACACCTTC.